A selection of T cell receptor beta chains follows, all from one sample in a study of blood T cell repertoires in COVID-19. Produced via immunoSEQ multiplex PCR; TCRdb's table is partial and in-frame only. The sample has 150,000 to 200,000 clones; roughly 88% are singletons. The material sequenced was peripheral blood. Every receptor here comes from a woman aged 60-75 years with acute or convalescent COVID-19. Each CDR3 is given with its conserved first and last residue. The order of the fields is D gene, clone size, V gene, J gene, CDR3 protein, CDR3 DNA. The D gene is left open where the match is weak. Size is omitted from some rows. Given values are once, few, many or a class for expanded clones.

d_gene: TRBD2; abundance: .; v_gene: TRBV12-3/TRBV12-4; j_gene: TRBJ2-3; CDR3aa: CASSPAGADTQYF; CDR3nt: TGTGCCAGCAGTCCCGCGGGGGCAGATACGCAGTATTTT
d_gene: TRBD2; abundance: .; v_gene: TRBV4-1; j_gene: TRBJ2-3; CDR3aa: CASSQAPSGGADTQYF; CDR3nt: TGCGCCAGCAGCCAAGCCCCTAGCGGGGGGGCAGATACGCAGTATTTT
d_gene: TRBD1; abundance: .; v_gene: TRBV9; j_gene: TRBJ2-7; CDR3aa: CASSPRTGEFSSYEQYF; CDR3nt: TGTGCCAGCAGCCCGCGGACAGGGGAGTTCAGCTCCTACGAGCAGTACTTC
d_gene: .; abundance: .; v_gene: TRBV9; j_gene: TRBJ1-1; CDR3aa: CASSVVQTSIAEAFF; CDR3nt: TGTGCCAGCAGCGTAGTTCAGACATCGATCGCTGAAGCTTTCTTT
d_gene: .; abundance: .; v_gene: TRBV11-3; j_gene: TRBJ2-1; CDR3aa: CASSLGPGLYEQFF; CDR3nt: TGTGCCAGCAGCTTAGGTCCAGGACTGTATGAGCAGTTCTTC
d_gene: TRBD1; abundance: .; v_gene: TRBV5-1; j_gene: TRBJ2-1; CDR3aa: CASSSGQGTYNEQFF; CDR3nt: TGCGCCAGCAGCTCTGGACAGGGGACCTACAATGAGCAGTTCTTC
d_gene: .; abundance: once; v_gene: TRBV5-1; j_gene: TRBJ2-7; CDR3aa: CASSSTGQGGDEQYF; CDR3nt: TGCGCCAGCAGCTCCACCGGACAGGGAGGGGACGAGCAGTACTTC
d_gene: TRBD2; abundance: .; v_gene: TRBV18; j_gene: TRBJ2-3; CDR3aa: CASSEVGDYLDTQYF; CDR3nt: TGTGCCAGCTCGGAAGTGGGGGACTATTTGGATACGCAGTATTTT
d_gene: .; abundance: .; v_gene: TRBV7-8; j_gene: TRBJ2-7; CDR3aa: CASSLAGQGGSYEQYF; CDR3nt: TGTGCCAGCAGCTTAGCGGGGCAGGGTGGCTCCTACGAGCAGTACTTC
d_gene: TRBD1; abundance: .; v_gene: TRBV7-8; j_gene: TRBJ2-1; CDR3aa: CASSQLGQNNEQFF; CDR3nt: TGTGCCAGCAGTCAATTGGGACAGAACAATGAGCAGTTCTTC
d_gene: TRBD2; abundance: .; v_gene: TRBV7-3; j_gene: TRBJ2-1; CDR3aa: CASSLIGGAYNEQFF; CDR3nt: TGTGCCAGCAGCTTAATTGGGGGGGCCTACAATGAGCAGTTCTTC
d_gene: TRBD2; abundance: .; v_gene: TRBV6-5; j_gene: TRBJ2-1; CDR3aa: CASSYSGGGADEQFF; CDR3nt: TGTGCCAGCAGTTACTCGGGCGGGGGGGCTGATGAGCAGTTCTTC
d_gene: .; abundance: once; v_gene: TRBV9; j_gene: TRBJ2-3; CDR3aa: CASSVVGGQGYTDTQYF; CDR3nt: TGTGCCAGCAGCGTAGTAGGAGGGCAGGGATACACAGATACGCAGTATTTT
d_gene: TRBD1; abundance: .; v_gene: TRBV6-2/TRBV6-3; j_gene: TRBJ2-3; CDR3aa: CASSYSRGQGAGTDTQYF; CDR3nt: TGTGCCAGCAGTTACTCGAGAGGACAGGGGGCGGGGACAGATACGCAGTATTTT
d_gene: .; abundance: once; v_gene: TRBV5-6; j_gene: TRBJ1-2; CDR3aa: CASSLGLTGLYGYTF; CDR3nt: TGTGCCAGCAGCTTGGGACTTACTGGCCTCTATGGCTACACCTTC
d_gene: .; abundance: .; v_gene: TRBV6-1; j_gene: TRBJ2-7; CDR3aa: CASSEAVRYYEQYF; CDR3nt: TGTGCCAGCAGTGAAGCGGTCAGGTACTACGAGCAGTACTTC
d_gene: .; abundance: .; v_gene: TRBV4-2; j_gene: TRBJ2-3; CDR3aa: CASSQDSGGSTDTQYF; CDR3nt: TGTGCCAGCAGCCAAGATTCCGGCGGGAGCACAGATACGCAGTATTTT
d_gene: TRBD1; abundance: .; v_gene: TRBV5-1; j_gene: TRBJ2-7; CDR3aa: CASSFGTGGGGQYF; CDR3nt: TGCGCCAGCAGCTTCGGGACAGGGGGCGGAGGTCAGTACTTC
d_gene: .; abundance: .; v_gene: TRBV27; j_gene: TRBJ1-4; CDR3aa: CASPAVRYNEKLFF; CDR3nt: TGTGCCAGCCCAGCGGTGCGATACAATGAAAAACTGTTTTTT
d_gene: .; abundance: .; v_gene: TRBV11-3; j_gene: TRBJ2-3; CDR3aa: CASSLSLGSTDTQYF; CDR3nt: TGTGCCAGCAGCCTCTCCCTTGGCAGCACAGATACGCAGTATTTT
d_gene: TRBD1; abundance: .; v_gene: TRBV7-2; j_gene: TRBJ1-3; CDR3aa: CASSLEGQGINTIYF; CDR3nt: TGTGCCAGCAGCTTAGAGGGACAGGGAATTAACACCATATATTTT
d_gene: .; abundance: .; v_gene: TRBV7-8; j_gene: TRBJ2-7; CDR3aa: CASSFSRYEQYF; CDR3nt: TGTGCCAGCAGCTTCTCTAGGTACGAGCAGTACTTC
d_gene: TRBD2; abundance: .; v_gene: TRBV7-2; j_gene: TRBJ2-5; CDR3aa: CASSFSSGGETQYF; CDR3nt: TGTGCCAGCAGCTTTTCTAGCGGGGGAGAGACCCAGTACTTC
d_gene: .; abundance: .; v_gene: TRBV28; j_gene: TRBJ1-1; CDR3aa: CASSPLQQNTEAFF; CDR3nt: TGTGCCAGCAGTCCGTTACAGCAGAACACTGAAGCTTTCTTT
d_gene: TRBD1; abundance: .; v_gene: TRBV6-5; j_gene: TRBJ1-1; CDR3aa: CASRRDRTNTEAFF; CDR3nt: TGTGCCAGCAGGAGGGACAGAACGAACACTGAAGCTTTCTTT
d_gene: .; abundance: .; v_gene: TRBV9; j_gene: TRBJ2-3; CDR3aa: CASRPGTPNTQYF; CDR3nt: TGTGCCAGCAGGCCCGGGACTCCCAATACGCAGTATTTT